These 25 T cell receptor beta chains were all obtained from the same sample, sequenced in a study of cytomegalovirus exposure and HLA in healthy donors. Use of 60 Vbeta and 13 Jbeta primers characterized the PCR. Method: immunoSEQ multiplex PCR; TCRdb's copy keeps in-frame clones and lacks some. Here the sample spans around 190,000 clones, around 77% being singletons. Sequenced input: PBMCs. The origin of the receptors is a woman in her twenties or thirties in good health and CMV-seronegative.

The V gene is TRBV5-1, the J gene TRBJ1-4; no reliable D call. Germline CDR1 SGHRS, CDR2 YFSETQ. CDR3 size: 15 residues. The V end lost 2 bases, the J end lost 7 bases, and 15 bases lay between the germline ends. CDR3 DNA sequence: TGCGCCAGCAGCTTCTTGGGGAGCCCCGGTGAAAAACTGTTTTTT. Protein: CASSFLGSPGEKLFF.

The chain combines TRBV6-5 with TRBJ2-7, with 7 bases fitting TRBD1. Germline assignment: CDR1 MNHEY and CDR2 SVGAGI. With V trimmed by 10 bases and J by 1 base, 13 bases remained unmatched. This CDR3 spans 15 amino acids. DNA of the CDR3: TGTGCCACCACCACACACGGGACAGAATCCTACGAGCAGTACTTC. It encodes CATTTHGTESYEQYF.

The chain has TRBV20-1 and TRBJ2-1; D gene unclear. This CDR3 region has 11 residues. The germline CDR1 and CDR2 sequences are DFQATT and SNEGSKA (reference sequence). The CDR3 coding sequence is TGCAGGGCCTCAGGTAACGATGAGCAGTTCTTC. Translated: CRASGNDEQFF.

The chain has TRBV18 and TRBJ1-2, with 9 bases fitting TRBD1. The trim removed 0 bases at V and 4 bases at J, leaving 3 bases unmatched. Per germline, CDR1 KGHSH and CDR2 LQKENI. This CDR3 has 15 amino acids. DNA of the CDR3: TGTGCCAGCTCACCACCGGGACAGGGTAGCTATGGCTACACCTTC. It yields the protein CASSPPGQGSYGYTF.

The chain has TRBV19 and TRBJ1-4; 11 bases align to TRBD1. After removal of 6 bases from V and 4 bases from J, the junction contained 1 base not matched to a gene. The CDR3 contains 14 residues. The V gene's germline CDR1 is LNHDA and CDR2 SQIVND (reference sequence). CDR3 protein: CASRGQGVNEKLFF. The CDR3 DNA is TGTGCCAGTAGGGGACAGGGGGTTAATGAAAAACTGTTTTTT.

The rearrangement joins TRBV7-8 to TRBJ1-3, with TRBD1 matching over 10 bases. The junction had 7 bases not matched to a gene; V was cut back by 5 bases and J by 3 bases. This CDR3 has 16 amino acids. Germline V lookup: CDR1 SGHVS, CDR2 FQNEAQ. Here the CDR3 reads CASSPLGQGIGNTIYF. The CDR3 coding sequence is TGTGCCAGCAGCCCTCTGGGACAGGGGATTGGAAACACCATATATTTT.

This clone was seen a few times. The V gene is TRBV30, the J gene TRBJ1-2, with 7 positions matching TRBD1. The CDR3 is 15 amino acids. V lost 1 base to trimming and J lost 3 bases; unmatched junction nucleotides: 8. CDR1 is GTSNPN, CDR2 SVGIG, per germline (reference sequence). This chain's CDR3 is CAWSDSLTGYYGYTF. CDR3 DNA: TGTGCCTGGAGTGATTCTTTGACAGGGTACTATGGCTACACCTTC.

J is TRBJ2-3 and V is TRBV5-8, with D hard to call. V was cut by 4 bases and J by 1 base, with 10 bases left in between. The CDR3 runs 14 residues. The V gene's germline CDR1 is SGHTS and CDR2 YDEGEE. The CDR3 DNA reads TGTGCCAGCAGCCCACAGTGGGGCACAGATACGCAGTATTTT. Translating it yields CASSPQWGTDTQYF.

The chain recombines TRBV5-4 with TRBJ2-7; TRBD2 matches 8 bases. The J segment lost 0 bases and the V segment lost 4 bases, leaving 6 bases of the junction unmatched. Germline values: CDR1 SGHNT, CDR2 YYREEE (reference sequence). CDR3 size: 15 residues. CDR3 nucleotide sequence: TGTGCCAGCAGCAGCAGCGGGAGAGACTCCTACGAGCAGTACTTC. Amino acids: CASSSSGRDSYEQYF.

The chain employs TRBV7-2 and TRBJ1-2; 7 nucleotides align to TRBD1. The CDR3 has 14 amino acids. V gave up 0 bases and J gave up 4 bases; unmatched junction bases: 2. Per germline, CDR1 SGHTA and CDR2 FQGNSA. In DNA, the CDR3 is TGTGCCAGCAGCTTAGCACAGGGGCCCTATGGCTACACCTTC. This encodes CASSLAQGPYGYTF.

This clone was recorded once. The gene calls are TRBV9 and TRBJ2-2; D might be TRBD1 (5 bases). V lost 0 bases to trimming and J lost 7 bases, with 16 bases between them. This CDR3 contains 16 residues. Germline V gene sequence: CDR1 SGDLS, CDR2 YYNGEE. CDR3 region: CASSVGQGRPVGELFF. The CDR3 nucleotides read TGTGCCAGCAGCGTAGGGCAGGGTAGGCCCGTCGGGGAGCTGTTTTTT.

The chain carries TRBV4-1 and TRBJ1-1; D ambiguous. Deletions cut 7 bases from V and 4 bases from J, with 7 bases between. The CDR3 is made up of 11 amino acids. Germline V gene data show CDR1 as MGHRA and CDR2 as YSYEKL. This CDR3 is CASTRGTEAFF. CDR3 nucleotide sequence: TGCGCCAGCACACGGGGCACTGAAGCTTTCTTT.

The V call is TRBV7-8, the J call TRBJ1-1, with D perhaps TRBD1 (6 bases). The CDR3 covers 15 residues. CDR1 and CDR2 from the germline V gene are SGHVS and FQNEAQ. Trimming took 7 bases from V and 3 from J, leaving 18 bases between them. The CDR3 sequence: CASTLGTPFDTEAFF. DNA of the CDR3: TGTGCCAGCACCCTGGGGACACCTTTCGACACTGAAGCTTTCTTT.

The V call is TRBV5-1, the J call TRBJ2-3; 9 bases map to TRBD2. This CDR3 region has 17 residues. Trimming cost V 3 bases and J 6 bases; bases outside gene matches: 14. Germline lookup yields CDR1 SGHRS and CDR2 YFSETQ. The CDR3, as DNA: TGCGCCAGCAGCTCTTCTCGCGGGAGGGCCGCGGGGGATACGCAGTATTTT. It is translated as CASSSSRGRAAGDTQYF.

The chain joins TRBV5-1 to TRBJ2-7; D gene unclear. Trimming removed 3 bases from V and 7 bases from J, with 11 bases in between. Per the germline V gene, CDR1 is SGHRS and CDR2 is YFSETQ. The CDR3 spans 12 residues. The CDR3 DNA sequence: TGCGCCAGCAGCTCGCCAATGGAGGAGCAGTACTTC. Amino acids: CASSSPMEEQYF.

The chain couples TRBV9 to TRBJ2-7; D might be TRBD2 (5 bases). The CDR3 has 15 amino acids. Between the trimmed V and J ends, which lost 0 bases and 0 bases, there was a span of 10 bases. Germline V gives CDR1 SGDLS, CDR2 YYNGEE. CDR3 in amino acids: CASSVAGMSSYEQYF. CDR3 nucleotide sequence: TGTGCCAGCAGCGTAGCGGGGATGAGCTCCTACGAGCAGTACTTC.

The chain is built from TRBV27 and TRBJ1-2; TRBD1 matches 8 bases. This CDR3 has 14 residues. Germline CDR1 is MNHEY and CDR2 is SMNVEV (reference sequence). J lost 5 bases, V lost 4 bases, and 6 bases had no gene match. The CDR3 nucleotides are TGTGCCAGCAGTTCCCAGGGGGCAGGTTATGGCTACACCTTC. Translation: CASSSQGAGYGYTF.

This clone appeared a few times. The chain employs TRBV9 and TRBJ1-2; 8 nucleotides align to TRBD1. The CDR3 length is 13 residues. CDR1 is SGDLS, CDR2 YYNGEE, per germline. Trimming cost V 4 bases and J 8 bases; bases outside gene matches: 7. The CDR3 DNA sequence: TGTGCCAGCAGCACCCACCGGGACAGGGGCTACACCTTC. Amino acids: CASSTHRDRGYTF.

The chain combines TRBV19 with TRBJ2-7; 11 nucleotides align to TRBD2. Germline CDR1 LNHDA, CDR2 SQIVND (reference sequence). V was clipped by 4 bases and J by 2 bases; unmatched bases: 7. This CDR3 spans 16 amino acids. For the CDR3, the DNA is TGTGCCAGTAGTACAACGGGACTAGCGGCAACCTACGAGCAGTACTTC. Translation gives CASSTTGLAATYEQYF.

The rearrangement uses TRBV27 and TRBJ2-7, with D possibly matching TRBD2 (7 bases). The CDR3 consists of 14 residues. V lost 7 bases, J lost 7 bases, and 20 bases lay in between. Germline V gene lookup returns CDR1 MNHEY and CDR2 SMNVEV (reference sequence). The CDR3 spells CASTLGGGAGEQYF. As DNA, the CDR3 is TGTGCCAGCACCCTAGGGGGGGGAGCTGGTGAGCAGTACTTC.

V and J are TRBV10-3 and TRBJ1-1, with 8 bases that match TRBD1. J was trimmed by 4 bases and V by 6 bases; bases with no gene match: 7. This CDR3 is built from 14 residues. The germline V gene has CDR1 ENHRY and CDR2 SYGVKD. CDR3 bases: TGTGCCATCAGGACGGGACAGGAGACCACTGAAGCTTTCTTT. Translation gives CAIRTGQETTEAFF.

V is TRBV4-2 and J is TRBJ2-1; 10 nucleotides agree with TRBD2. The V gene's germline CDR1 is LGHNA and CDR2 YNFKEQ. J gave up 7 bases and V 6 bases, and 9 bases lay outside the gene matches. This CDR3 contains 15 residues. Here the CDR3 DNA reads TGTGCCAGCAGTATATTTAGCGGGGGGAGAAATGAGCAGTTCTTC. Translated, it gives CASSIFSGGRNEQFF.

Only one count was recorded for this clone. The V call is TRBV6-6, the J call TRBJ2-7, with D possibly being TRBD1 (5 bases). The CDR3 is made up of 13 amino acids. Deletions cut 7 bases from V and 2 bases from J, with 12 bases between. Germline assignment: CDR1 MNHNY and CDR2 SVGAGI (reference sequence). As DNA, the CDR3 is TGTGCCAGCAAAACCACAGGTACCTACGAGCAGTACTTC. Translating gives CASKTTGTYEQYF.

The sample holds one count of this clone. This rearrangement joins TRBV30 to TRBJ2-1; 10 nucleotides align to TRBD2. The V gene's germline CDR1 is GTSNPN and CDR2 SVGIG (reference sequence). The CDR3 length is 15 residues. J was trimmed by 3 bases and V by 2 bases; bases with no gene match: 4. Here the CDR3 DNA reads TGTGCCTGGAGTCTCGGGACTAGCGACTACAATGAGCAGTTCTTC. This gives the protein CAWSLGTSDYNEQFF.

The gene calls are TRBV5-1 and TRBJ1-4; D gene unclear. Trimming removed 0 bases at V and 5 bases at J, with 11 bases between. The CDR3 length is 15 residues. Germline CDR1 SGHRS, CDR2 YFSETQ. This CDR3 is CASSLGGGLNEKLFF. The CDR3 DNA is TGCGCCAGCAGCTTGGGTGGAGGACTAAATGAAAAACTGTTTTTT. The variable domain in full, with the rest retrieved from reference TRBV5-1 and TRBJ1-4, is KAGVTQTPRYLIKTRGQQVTLSCSPISGHRSVSWYQQTPGQGLQFLFEYFSETQRNKGNFPGRFSGRQFSNSRSEMNVSTLELGDSALYLCASSLGGGLNEKLFFGSGTQLSVL.